One sample yielded the 19 T cell receptor beta chains listed below, sequenced in a study of PD-L1 blockade in urothelial cancer (dated by TCRdb to the late 2010s). Receptor libraries were prepared by the immunoSEQ multiplex PCR assay. TCRdb's version of the immuneACCESS table is confined to in-frame rearrangements and falls short of the full clone set. An unresolved V gene accounts for under half of the shortfall where checked; the remainder is of unknown origin. Recorded for this sample are roughly 110,000 clones; approximately 90% of them occurred a single time. 3% to 4.5% of the sample belongs to the ten largest clones. Taken with the paper, the label for time point translates to: peripheral blood 6 weeks after treatment start. Specimen: PBMCs, collected around atezolizumab (anti-PD-L1) treatment. These receptors all stem from a man aged 55 to 69 with urothelial cancer.

The chain links TRBV10-2 to TRBJ1-2; TRBD1 matches 11 bases. Germline-derived CDR1 and CDR2 are WSHSY and SAAADI. This CDR3 contains 17 residues. V dropped 0 bases and J dropped 6; count of bases not matched to a gene: 9. CDR3 protein: CASSESRTGGAIHGYTF. CDR3 bases: TGCGCCAGCAGTGAGTCCCGGACAGGGGGCGCAATCCATGGCTACACCTTC.

This clone has a single count. The chain carries TRBV7-9 and TRBJ2-5, with a tentative D call TRBD2 (6 bases). Trimming cost V 4 bases and J 5 bases, with 11 bases left between them. Germline lookup yields CDR1 SEHNR and CDR2 FQNEAQ (reference sequence). This CDR3 has 13 residues. CDR3 region: CASSSEGWETQYF. The CDR3, as DNA: TGTGCCAGCAGCTCGGAGGGGTGGGAGACCCAGTACTTC.

This sequence joins TRBV7-2 and TRBJ2-3; D possibly corresponds to TRBD2 (6 bases). The CDR3 has 14 residues. Trimming removed 0 bases at V and 6 bases at J, with 10 bases between. Germline CDR1 is SGHTA and CDR2 is FQGNSA. The CDR3 bases are TGTGCCAGCAGCTTAGCCGGGAGATCGGATACGCAGTATTTT. It encodes CASSLAGRSDTQYF. Looking up the rest from reference TRBV7-2 and TRBJ2-3 gives the full variable domain: GAGVSQSPSNKVTEKGKDVELRCDPISGHTALYWYRQSLGQGLEFLIYFQGNSAPDKSGLPSDRFSAERTGGSVSTLTIQRTQQEDSAVYLCASSLAGRSDTQYFGPGTRLTVL.

V is TRBV4-1 and J is TRBJ1-5, with D possibly matching TRBD1 (5 bases). V gave up 1 base and J gave up 6 bases, with 10 bases separating them. Germline V lookup: CDR1 MGHRA, CDR2 YSYEKL. The CDR3 has 14 amino acids. CDR3 in amino acids: CASSQAQGTQPQHF. The CDR3 nucleotides are TGCGCCAGCAGCCAAGCCCAGGGTACTCAGCCCCAGCATTTT.

The CDR3 sequence: CASTVQGEYGYTF. As DNA, the CDR3 is TGCGCCAGCACCGTACAGGGGGAGTATGGCTACACCTTC. V and J are TRBV5-1 and TRBJ1-2; 8 nucleotides line up with TRBD1. Germline values: CDR1 SGHRS, CDR2 YFSETQ. The junction had 6 bases not matched to a gene; V was cut back by 6 bases and J by 5 bases. The CDR3 is 13 amino acids.

The J gene is TRBJ2-7, the V gene TRBV10-3, with TRBD1 matching over 9 bases. The germline CDR1 and CDR2 sequences are ENHRY and SYGVKD. The ends lost 4 bases at V and 4 bases at J; junction bases unmatched: 8. The CDR3 is made up of 15 amino acids. CDR3 protein: CAISATGTGLYEQYF. The CDR3 region has the DNA TGTGCCATCAGTGCCACCGGGACAGGGTTGTACGAGCAGTACTTC.

The CDR3 DNA reads TGTGCCTGGGCCAAACAGGGGAACACCGGGGAGCTGTTTTTT. It encodes CAWAKQGNTGELFF. The rearrangement uses TRBV30 and TRBJ2-2; D is perhaps TRBD1 (6 bases). Germline CDR1 reads GTSNPN; CDR2 reads SVGIG (reference sequence). The CDR3 is made up of 14 amino acids. V was cut by 5 bases and J by 1 base, with 11 bases left in between.

CDR3 DNA sequence: TGTGCCAGCAGCTTAATGGGTCAGGGTTACGCAGCTTTCTTT. It specifies CASSLMGQGYAAFF. The V gene is TRBV7-8, the J gene TRBJ1-1, with D possibly matching TRBD1 (5 bases). Trimming cost V 2 bases and J 10 bases, with 17 bases left between them. Germline loops: CDR1 SGHVS, CDR2 FQNEAQ. CDR3 length: 14 residues.

CDR3 sequence (DNA): TGCAGCGTTGAGAAGTCCGGGCTAGCGGGAGCGGTTGAGCAGTTCTTC. Its translation: CSVEKSGLAGAVEQFF. The rearrangement joins TRBV29-1 to TRBJ2-1, with TRBD2 matching 10 bases. The length of the CDR3 is 16 residues. With 3 bases clipped from V and 9 bases from J, the junction kept 14 bases outside the gene matches. From germline, CDR1 is SQVTM and CDR2 ANQGSEA.

The J gene is TRBJ2-2, the V gene TRBV7-3; a possible D gene is TRBD1 (6 bases). Germline CDR1 is SGHTA and CDR2 is FQGTGA. Trimming took off 5 bases at V and 4 bases at J, with 14 bases between the two ends. The CDR3 totals 15 residues. The DNA for the CDR3 is TGTGCCAGCAGCGAACAGGGAAGGGGCACCGGGGAGCTGTTTTTT. Protein sequence: CASSEQGRGTGELFF.

In its sample, this clone was seen a few times. The rearrangement uses TRBV5-4 and TRBJ2-1; unclear D gene. The CDR3 runs to 15 residues. Trimming removed 0 bases from V and 0 bases from J, with 7 bases in between. Germline V CDR1 and CDR2: SGHNT, YYREEE (reference sequence). The CDR3 coding sequence is TGTGCCAGCAGCTTGGGGCGGAGCTCCTACAATGAGCAGTTCTTC. This sequence encodes CASSLGRSSYNEQFF.

The chain uses TRBV9 and TRBJ2-1, with 7 bases fitting TRBD2. The CDR3 totals 16 residues. Germline CDR1 is SGDLS and CDR2 is YYNGEE. With V trimmed by 0 bases and J by 4 bases, 7 bases remained unmatched. The CDR3 nucleotides are TGTGCCAGCAGCGTAGGCGAGGGAGGGGCTTACAATGAGCAGTTCTTC. This sequence encodes CASSVGEGGAYNEQFF.

This chain connects TRBV18 to TRBJ1-1, with TRBD1 matching 7 bases. The length of the CDR3 is 14 residues. V shed 6 bases, J shed 4 bases, and the junction held 8 bases outside the gene matches. Germline values: CDR1 KGHSH, CDR2 LQKENI. This chain's CDR3 is CASSPREGATEAFF. The CDR3, as DNA: TGTGCCAGCTCCCCCCGGGAGGGGGCCACTGAAGCTTTCTTT.

This chain connects TRBV5-1 to TRBJ1-1; D is unclear. The CDR3 length is 15 residues. Trimming stripped 0 bases from V and 2 bases from J, with 11 bases between. Germline-derived CDR1 and CDR2 are SGHRS and YFSETQ. CDR3 sequence: CASSLDFAGNTEAFF. The CDR3 region has the DNA TGCGCCAGCAGCTTGGATTTTGCGGGAAACACTGAAGCTTTCTTT.

V gene TRBV28 combines with J gene TRBJ1-1, with D maybe TRBD1 (6 bases). The germline V gene encodes CDR1 MDHEN and CDR2 SYDVKM. The CDR3 is 14 residues long. Trimming stripped 2 bases from V and 3 bases from J, with 10 bases between. The CDR3 sequence: CASSLAHRDTEAFF. CDR3 nucleotides: TGTGCCAGCAGTTTAGCCCACAGGGACACTGAAGCTTTCTTT.

The rearrangement links TRBV2 to TRBJ2-7, with 9 nucleotides matching TRBD1. This CDR3 contains 15 residues. Germline CDR1 and CDR2: SNHLY and FYNNEI. V lost 4 bases to trimming and J lost 6 bases; unmatched junction nucleotides: 10. The CDR3 protein is CASSGGQGYMGEQYF. CDR3 coding DNA: TGTGCCAGCAGTGGGGGACAGGGCTATATGGGCGAGCAGTACTTC.

The rearrangement joins TRBV2 to TRBJ2-1; 11 nucleotides match TRBD2. Trimming cost V 6 bases and J 1 base; bases outside gene matches: 2. This CDR3 has 15 amino acids. Looked up from germline, CDR1 is SNHLY and CDR2 is FYNNEI. In DNA, the CDR3 is TGTGCCAGCAGCGTAGCGGGAGGGTCCTACAATGAGCAGTTCTTC. It is translated as CASSVAGGSYNEQFF. Supplemented by reference TRBV2 and TRBJ2-1, the full variable domain reads EPEVTQTPSHQVTQMGQEVILRCVPISNHLYFYWYRQILGQKVEFLVSFYNNEISEKSEIFDDQFSVERPDGSNFTLKIRSTKLEDSAMYFCASSVAGGSYNEQFFGPGTRLTVL.

The chain carries TRBV2 and TRBJ2-7; weak D call: TRBD1 (6 bases). V was pared by 6 bases and J by 3 bases, with 9 bases between. Germline lookup yields CDR1 SNHLY and CDR2 FYNNEI. The CDR3 consists of 12 residues. The CDR3 loop is CASSQTGYEQYF. In nucleotides, the CDR3 is TGTGCCAGCAGCCAGACAGGCTACGAGCAGTACTTC. Variable domain in full (rest from reference TRBV2 and TRBJ2-7): EPEVTQTPSHQVTQMGQEVILRCVPISNHLYFYWYRQILGQKVEFLVSFYNNEISEKSEIFDDQFSVERPDGSNFTLKIRSTKLEDSAMYFCASSQTGYEQYFGPGTRLTVT.

V usage is TRBV5-4 and J usage is TRBJ2-7; D might be TRBD2 (7 bases). The ends were cut back, 3 bases at V and 0 bases at J, with 16 bases in the middle. Germline CDR1 SGHNT, CDR2 YYREEE (reference sequence). The CDR3 covers 16 residues. The chain's CDR3 is CASSSGRGTISYEQYF. The DNA of the CDR3 is TGTGCCAGCAGCTCCGGGCGGGGGACAATCTCCTACGAGCAGTACTTC.